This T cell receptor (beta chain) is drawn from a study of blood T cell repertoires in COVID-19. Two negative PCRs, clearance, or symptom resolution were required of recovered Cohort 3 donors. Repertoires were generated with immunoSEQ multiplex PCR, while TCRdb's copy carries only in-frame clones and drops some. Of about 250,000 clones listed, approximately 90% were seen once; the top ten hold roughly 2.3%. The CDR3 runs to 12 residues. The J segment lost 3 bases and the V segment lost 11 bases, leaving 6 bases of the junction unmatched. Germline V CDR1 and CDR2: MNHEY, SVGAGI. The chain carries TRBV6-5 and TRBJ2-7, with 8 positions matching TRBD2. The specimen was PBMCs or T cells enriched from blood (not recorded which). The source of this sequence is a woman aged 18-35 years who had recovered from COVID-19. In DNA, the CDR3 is TGTGCCGTCTCACGGGGGGGCTACGAGCAGTACTTC. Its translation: CAVSRGGYEQYF.